The clone carrying this TCR beta chain has a handful of counts. Its antigen is currently unknown. These data come from a study of OX40 agonist ivuxolimab in advanced cancers. Broader study findings: Circulating CD4+ and CD8+ T cells showed clonal expansion by week 6 at 0.1 to 3.0 mg/kg.

Method: immunoSEQ multiplex PCR; TCRdb's copy keeps in-frame clones and lacks some. The sample records about 73,000 clones, 84% being singletons. The clonotype was recovered from an adult with an advanced solid tumor such as melanoma, head and neck, liver or kidney cancer. The sample was CD4+ or CD8+ T cells sorted from blood, taken in a trial of the OX40 agonist ivuxolimab.

CDR3 amino acids: CASSPVLAEGYF. The DNA for the CDR3 is TGTGCCAGCAGCCCCGTCTTGGCCGAAGGGTACTTC. The rearrangement uses TRBV7-9 and TRBJ2-7; the D is unclear. V was trimmed by 5 bases and J by 12 bases, leaving 17 bases between them. This CDR3 has 12 residues. Germline CDR1 SEHNR, CDR2 FQNEAQ (reference sequence).